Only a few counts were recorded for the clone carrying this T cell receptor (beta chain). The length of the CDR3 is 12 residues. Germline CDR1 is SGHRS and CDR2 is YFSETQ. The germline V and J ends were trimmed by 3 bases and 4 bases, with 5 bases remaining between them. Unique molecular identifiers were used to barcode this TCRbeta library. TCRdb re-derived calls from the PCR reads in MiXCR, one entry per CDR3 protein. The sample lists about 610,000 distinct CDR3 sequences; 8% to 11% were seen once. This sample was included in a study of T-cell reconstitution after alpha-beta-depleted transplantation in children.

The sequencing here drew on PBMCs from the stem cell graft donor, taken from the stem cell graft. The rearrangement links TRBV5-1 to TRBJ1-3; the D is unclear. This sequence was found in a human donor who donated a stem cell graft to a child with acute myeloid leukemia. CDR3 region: CASSYEGNTIYF. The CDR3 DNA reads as TGCGCCAGCAGCTACGAAGGAAACACCATATATTTT.